A single sample gave rise to the 10 T cell receptor beta chains below, sequenced in a study of T cell clonality in common variable immunodeficiency (dated by TCRdb to about 2015). Points the paper makes about the study in general: CVID TCRbeta sequences reportedly showed fewer deletions and N-nucleotide insertions and lacked highly modified clones with 13 or more V deletions.

Which antigens these TCRs recognize remains unknown. Library preparation employed the immunoSEQ multiplex PCR assay. This immuneACCESS table, as held by TCRdb, lists in-frame sequences with V and J called but not all clones. Of the missing ones, under half trace to an unresolved V gene in checked studies; the others have no known cause. The table records about 5,000 clones for this sample, and not one of them appears only once. The leading ten clones occupy approximately 13% of the sample. The sample was peripheral blood mononuclear cells. The source of these receptors is a human donor with common variable immunodeficiency.

In its sample, this clone ranks as medium-sized. The read terminates 3 residues before the CDR3 end, so the remaining end is supplied by the germline J gene. The chain recombines TRBV5-6 with TRBJ2-7; the D gene is possibly TRBD1 (5 bases). Trimming removed 4 bases from V and 2 bases from J, with 16 bases in between. Germline loops: CDR1 SGHDT, CDR2 YYEEEE. The CDR3 is made up of 15 amino acids. The CDR3 sequence: CASSGETTGPYEQYF. CDR3 bases read: TGTGCCAGCAGCGGAGAAACCACAGGTCCCTACGAG.

This clone is labeled as medium-sized. The CDR3 extends 3 residues past the end of the read, so its final part is completed from the germline J gene. The rearrangement links TRBV9 to TRBJ1-1; tentatively, D is TRBD1 (5 bases). V lost 0 bases and J 0 bases, leaving 9 bases between the germline ends. Per germline, CDR1 SGDLS and CDR2 YYNGEE. The CDR3 consists of 15 residues. The CDR3 sequence: CASSVAPGMNTEAFF. CDR3 DNA, as far as it was read: TGTGCCAGCAGCGTAGCTCCAGGGATGAACACTGAA. Drawing the rest from reference TRBV9 and TRBJ1-1, the complete variable domain is DSGVTQTPKHLITATGQRVTLRCSPRSGDLSVYWYQQSLDQGLQFLIQYYNGEERAKGNILERFSAQQFPDLHSELNLSSLELGDSALYFCASSVAPGMNTEAFFGQGTRLTVV.

This clone was detected only a few times. The CDR3 end falls 3 residues outside the read, so it is completed with the germline J gene. This chain uses TRBV5-1 with TRBJ2-3; TRBD2 agrees at 9 bases. Germline-derived CDR1 and CDR2 are SGHRS and YFSETQ. The CDR3 loop spans 16 amino acids. V lost 0 bases and J lost 2; bases outside the gene matches: 4. CDR3 bases read: TGCGCCAGCAGCTTGGCGGCTAGCGGGAACACAGATACG. It yields the protein CASSLAASGNTDT. The full CDR3 reads CASSLAASGNTDTQYF.

The table lists this clone with many counts. The sequenced fragment ends 3 residues before the CDR3 boundary, so the rest is inferred from the germline J gene. The chain couples TRBV2 to TRBJ2-1; D call uncertain. The CDR3 covers 12 residues. V was trimmed by 8 bases and J by 3 bases, leaving 8 bases between them. The germline V gene has CDR1 SNHLY and CDR2 FYNNEI. The CDR3 sequence is CASGPDYNEQFF. The sequenced part of the CDR3 DNA is TGTGCCAGCGGGCCAGACTACAATGAG.

Ten or more counts support this clone. The read ends 3 residues early relative to the CDR3; the germline J gene fills the gap. The chain is built from TRBV5-6 and TRBJ2-1; 8 bases map to TRBD2. The germline V gene has CDR1 SGHDT and CDR2 YYEEEE. CDR3 length: 15 amino acids. Germline trimming cut 0 bases from V and 2 bases from J; bases unmatched to any gene: 1. CDR3 DNA (partial): TGTGCCAGCAGCTTGGGACTAGCGACCTACAATGAG. Its protein is CASSLGLATYNE. The entire CDR3 protein reads CASSLGLATYNEQFF.

This clone was counted many times. The read terminates 3 residues before the CDR3 end, so the remaining end is supplied by the germline J gene. J is TRBJ2-7 and V is TRBV2, with TRBD2 matching 11 bases. V gave up 8 bases and J gave up 4 bases; unmatched junction bases: 7. CDR1 and CDR2 from the germline V gene are SNHLY and FYNNEI. This CDR3 region has 14 residues. The CDR3 loop reads CASFGVAGGYEQYF. The sequenced part of the CDR3 DNA is TGTGCCAGCTTCGGGGTAGCGGGAGGGTACGAG.

This clone was observed at least ten times. The CDR3 goes on 3 residues after the read ends, and that part is filled in from the germline J gene. J is TRBJ2-7 and V is TRBV19; D may be TRBD1 (6 bases). The CDR3 sequence is 14 residues long. Looked up from germline, CDR1 is LNHDA and CDR2 is SQIVND (reference sequence). Trimming took off 6 bases at V and 0 bases at J, with 12 bases between the two ends. Partial CDR3 DNA: TGTGCCAGTAGACCAACAGGGATCTCCTACGAG. The encoded protein is CASRPTGISYE. The CDR3 in full is CASRPTGISYEQYF.

There are many counts of this clone. Read data end 3 residues before the CDR3 end; the end is taken from the germline J gene. This sequence joins TRBV10-3 and TRBJ2-1; 11 bases match TRBD2. This CDR3 comprises 14 residues. V lost 10 bases and J lost 8; bases outside the gene matches: 10. CDR1 is ENHRY, CDR2 SYGVKD, per germline. CDR3 residues: CATSGLAVSDEQFF. The part of the CDR3 DNA that was read is TGTGCCACCTCGGGACTAGCGGTTAGCGATGAG.

This clone was detected a few times. Germline and junction disagree at one end, which may indicate a read error. The read terminates 3 residues before the CDR3 end, so the remaining end is supplied by the germline J gene. The V gene is TRBV7-2, the J gene TRBJ2-5, with D perhaps assigned TRBD1 or TRBD2 (5 bases each). The CDR3 has 13 amino acids. CDR1 SGHTA and CDR2 FQGNSA come from the germline V gene. CDR3 sequence reads: CASSLADRKTQYF. The covered CDR3 bases are TGTGCCAGCAGCCTAGCTGACAGAAAGACC.

Judged by abundance, this clone is medium-sized. The read terminates 3 residues ahead of where the CDR3 ends, so the germline J gene completes it. The genes are TRBV5-1 and TRBJ2-3; possible D gene TRBD1, 6 bases. Germline V lookup: CDR1 SGHRS, CDR2 YFSETQ. This CDR3 has 16 amino acids. The V end lost 1 base, the J end lost 0 bases, and 12 bases lay between the germline ends. CDR3 bases read: TGCGCCAGCAGCTTGTTGGTGGACAGAAGCACAGATACG. Protein product: CASSLLVDRSTDT. The CDR3 in its entirety is CASSLLVDRSTDTQYF.